This T cell receptor (beta chain) was identified in a study of T cells in Graves' hyperthyroidism and ophthalmopathy. Study outcomes and limitations: Ophthalmopathy onset followed model prediction by a median roughly 6 months.

A NOSPECS grade of at least 4, a Clinical Activity Score of at least 3 and duration under 3 months were recorded in ophthalmopathy patients. Diagnostic decisions used clinical symptoms, serum thyroxine and TRAb, thyroid ultrasound and orbital computed tomography. Extraction of PBMCs used roughly 9.3 ml of fresh peripheral blood. RNA transcripts provided the source from which TCR beta CDR3 regions were amplified. The study used the HTBI primer set for a first-round RT-PCR of the TCR CDR3. TCRdb independently ran MiXCR on the multiplex PCR reads; one entry per CDR3 protein. The sample has 660,000 or so distinct CDR3 sequences, more than 20% seen once. Regarding this clonotype: Antigen: not known. A junction end diverges from the germline sequence, so it may reflect a read error.

Germline assignment: CDR1 SQVTM and CDR2 ANQGSEA. This CDR3 spans 13 amino acids. The sequencing sample was made of blood. This TCR was sampled from a man aged 25-40 years with Graves' ophthalmopathy. This sequence joins TRBV29-1 and TRBJ1-1; TRBD1 is a possible D gene (5 bases). The CDR3 DNA is TGCAGCGTTGAATCGGGGGAGAACGCTGAAGCTTTCTTT. This sequence encodes CSVESGENAEAFF.